One and the same sample provided the 27 T cell receptor beta chains below, sequenced in a study of blood T cell repertoires in COVID-19. Sequencing was performed with immunoSEQ multiplex PCR; in TCRdb, only in-frame clones are kept and a portion is missing. The sample yields a few hundred thousand clones, less than 90% seen once. The specimen sequenced was peripheral blood. These receptors all stem from a man younger than 45 with active or convalescent COVID-19.

This clone showed up just once. This chain uses TRBV7-8 with TRBJ2-2; 9 bases align to TRBD1. Germline V gene data show CDR1 as SGHVS and CDR2 as FQNEAQ. The V and J ends lost 4 bases and 3 bases, in that order; junction bases with no gene match: 6. The CDR3 has 16 amino acids. The CDR3 nucleotides read TGTGCCAGCAGCTCCCGGGACAGGGTCGACACCGGGGAGCTGTTTTTT. Protein sequence: CASSSRDRVDTGELFF.

The chain recombines TRBV10-3 with TRBJ1-6, with TRBD1 matching over 8 bases. CDR1 is ENHRY and CDR2 is SYGVKD in the germline V gene. With V trimmed by 10 bases and J by 1 base, 12 bases remained unmatched. This CDR3 region has 17 residues. This CDR3 reads CASAPRDRRSYNSPLHF. CDR3 nucleotide sequence: TGTGCCAGCGCACCCCGGGACAGGAGGTCCTATAATTCACCCCTCCACTTT.

This clone appeared a single time. The rearrangement joins TRBV6-5 to TRBJ2-7; TRBD2 matches 7 bases. Unmatched junction bases numbered 3, after V lost 4 bases and J lost 6 bases. Germline V CDR1 and CDR2: MNHEY, SVGAGI. The CDR3 runs to 12 residues. CDR3 DNA: TGTGCCAGCAGTTCGGGACTATCCGAGCAGTACTTC. It translates to CASSSGLSEQYF.

V usage is TRBV6-5 and J usage is TRBJ1-6; no clear D. CDR1 and CDR2 (germline): MNHEY, SVGAGI. Deletions cut 5 bases from V and 12 bases from J, with 11 bases between. This CDR3 has 12 residues. CDR3 in DNA: TGTGCCAGCAGTCGAGTTGGGAGACCCCTCCACTTT. Amino acid sequence: CASSRVGRPLHF.

The chain is built from TRBV7-9 and TRBJ1-2; TRBD1 matches at 12 bases. Germline V lookup: CDR1 SEHNR, CDR2 FQNEAQ (reference sequence). The CDR3 is made up of 15 amino acids. J gave up 8 bases and V 5 bases, and 9 bases lay outside the gene matches. CDR3 bases: TGTGCCAGCAGCCTGACCGGGACAGGGGGCGCGGGCTACACCTTC. Protein product: CASSLTGTGGAGYTF.

With respect to this clone: At one of its ends the junction is not consistent with the germline gene, which may arise from a read error. The J gene is TRBJ2-5, the V gene TRBV5-1, with 9 bases matching TRBD2. The germline gives CDR1 SGHRS, CDR2 YFSETQ. The CDR3 contains 12 residues. CDR3 loop: CASSTRLAALHF. Written as DNA, the CDR3 is TGCGCCAGCAGCACGAGACTAGCGGCCCTACACTTC. Supplemented by reference TRBV5-1 and TRBJ2-5, the full variable domain reads KAGVTQTPRYLIKTRGQQVTLSCSPISGHRSVSWYQQTPGQGLQFLFEYFSETQRNKGNFPGRFSGRQFSNSRSEMNVSTLELGDSALYLCASSTRLAALHFGPGTRLLVL.

J is TRBJ1-1 and V is TRBV10-3; D perhaps matches TRBD1 (6 bases). The germline V gene encodes CDR1 ENHRY and CDR2 SYGVKD. This CDR3 region has 14 residues. V lost 3 bases to trimming and J lost 7 bases, with 15 bases between them. The CDR3 loop is CAISDGGAGVEAFF. Written as DNA, the CDR3 is TGTGCCATCAGTGACGGGGGCGCGGGAGTTGAAGCTTTCTTT.

The chain combines TRBV5-6 with TRBJ2-7; TRBD1 agrees at 7 bases. The CDR3 extends over 15 amino acids. Per germline, CDR1 SGHDT and CDR2 YYEEEE. The V segment lost 0 bases and the J segment 3 bases; nucleotides outside the gene matches: 6. In DNA form, the CDR3 reads TGTGCCAGCAGCTTGGCCGGGACAGAGATCTACGAGCAGTACTTC. It yields the protein CASSLAGTEIYEQYF.

V gene TRBV3-1 (or the pseudogene TRBV3-2) combines with J gene TRBJ2-1, with TRBD2 matching over 7 bases. This CDR3 comprises 17 residues. Trimming took 3 bases from V and 5 from J; bases not matched to a gene: 13. CDR1 is LGHDT, CDR2 YNNKEL, per germline (reference sequence). As DNA, the CDR3 is TGTGCCAGCAGCCAGGGGGGGGGTCCAACTCGAGACAATGAGCAGTTCTTC. Its protein is CASSQGGGPTRDNEQFF.

The chain recombines TRBV5-6 with TRBJ2-3, with D possibly TRBD1 on 6 matching bases. Trimming took off 5 bases at V and 2 bases at J, with 18 bases between the two ends. CDR1 SGHDT and CDR2 YYEEEE come from the germline V gene. The CDR3 has 16 residues. CDR3 loop: CASSFVRDTLTDTQYF. The CDR3 nucleotides read TGTGCCAGCAGTTTTGTCCGGGACACGCTCACAGATACGCAGTATTTT.

This chain links TRBV15 with TRBJ1-4; 8 bases map to TRBD1. CDR3 length: 18 amino acids. J lost 2 bases, V lost 0 bases, and 8 bases had no gene match. Germline V gene lookup returns CDR1 LNHNV and CDR2 YYDKDF (reference sequence). CDR3 sequence (DNA): TGTGCCACCAGCAGAGAGACAGGGGCGGTTTCTACTAATGAAAAACTGTTTTTT. This codes for CATSRETGAVSTNEKLFF.

V gene TRBV10-3 combines with J gene TRBJ1-2; the D is unclear. The CDR3 consists of 13 residues. V gave up 4 bases and J gave up 6 bases, with 12 bases separating them. CDR1 ENHRY and CDR2 SYGVKD come from the germline V gene. The CDR3 protein is CAISVQNVNGYTF. CDR3 DNA sequence: TGTGCCATCAGTGTACAAAACGTCAATGGCTACACCTTC.

The chain carries TRBV11-2 and TRBJ2-2; D may be TRBD1 (5 bases). Germline V lookup: CDR1 SGHAT, CDR2 FQNNGV. V was cut by 1 base and J by 4 bases, with 10 bases left in between. CDR3 size: 15 residues. The CDR3 loop reads CASSLVRVGTGELFF. As DNA, the CDR3 is TGTGCCAGCAGCTTAGTCAGGGTGGGCACCGGGGAGCTGTTTTTT.

This clone was observed once. This chain joins TRBV7-9 and TRBJ1-4; D is perhaps TRBD1 (5 bases). V was cut by 7 bases and J by 7 bases, with 16 bases left in between. The germline V gene encodes CDR1 SEHNR and CDR2 FQNEAQ (reference sequence). The CDR3 has 14 amino acids. This CDR3 is CASNYLGEGEKLFF. The CDR3 DNA is TGTGCCAGCAACTACCTAGGGGAAGGTGAAAAACTGTTTTTT. Full variable domain (rest looked up from reference TRBV7-9 and TRBJ1-4): DTGVSQNPRHKITKRGQNVTFRCDPISEHNRLYWYRQTLGQGPEFLTYFQNEAQLEKSRLLSDRFSAERPKGSFSTLEIQRTEQGDSAMYLCASNYLGEGEKLFFGSGTQLSVL.

V is TRBV30 and J is TRBJ1-2; TRBD1 might be the D (6 bases). Germline V lookup: CDR1 GTSNPN, CDR2 SVGIG (reference sequence). The CDR3 spans 13 residues. Trimming removed 8 bases from V and 2 bases from J, with 15 bases in between. CDR3 sequence reads: CAGRGGANYGYTF. CDR3 nucleotide sequence: TGTGCCGGACGTGGGGGGGCCAACTATGGCTACACCTTC.

The chain uses TRBV6-2 or TRBV6-3 and TRBJ2-3; maybe TRBD2 (6 bases). Germline-derived CDR1 and CDR2 are MNHEY and SVGEGT. The V gene lost 6 bases and the J gene lost 3 bases, with 10 bases spanning the gap. The CDR3 totals 13 residues. CDR3: CASSGGITDTQYF. The CDR3 nucleotides are TGTGCCAGCAGCGGCGGGATAACAGATACGCAGTATTTT.

The chain links TRBV5-6 to TRBJ1-1; D remains unclear. The germline gives CDR1 SGHDT, CDR2 YYEEEE. The CDR3 totals 15 residues. With 7 bases removed from V and 0 bases from J, the gap between germline ends came to 16 bases. CDR3 sequence (DNA): TGTGCCAGCCGACTGGGAGGACGAATGAACACTGAAGCTTTCTTT. As protein: CASRLGGRMNTEAFF.

This clone was found a few times. The chain combines TRBV7-2 with TRBJ2-1; D might be TRBD1 (5 bases). With 0 bases removed from V and 6 bases from J, the gap between germline ends came to 15 bases. The CDR3 covers 16 residues. Germline V gene lookup returns CDR1 SGHTA and CDR2 FQGNSA. The CDR3 spells CASSLALQARFNEQFF. The DNA for the CDR3 is TGTGCCAGCAGCTTAGCGTTACAGGCGCGATTCAATGAGCAGTTCTTC.

This rearrangement joins TRBV27 to TRBJ2-7; 8 nucleotides align to TRBD1. Trimming cost V 4 bases and J 10 bases; bases outside gene matches: 12. The germline CDR1 and CDR2 sequences are MNHEY and SMNVEV (reference sequence). This CDR3 is built from 14 residues. The DNA of the CDR3 is TGTGCCAGCAGTTATTACTCCGGACAGGGAAGACAGTACTTC. This gives the protein CASSYYSGQGRQYF.

This sequence joins TRBV19 and TRBJ2-2; D gene uncertain. Trimming removed 6 bases at V and 6 bases at J, with 2 bases between. The CDR3 has 10 amino acids. Per germline, CDR1 LNHDA and CDR2 SQIVND (reference sequence). As DNA, the CDR3 is TGTGCCAGTAGCTCCGGGGAGCTGTTTTTT. This codes for CASSSGELFF.

The chain couples TRBV6-5 to TRBJ2-1; TRBD1 aligns across 9 bases. Germline V gene sequence: CDR1 MNHEY, CDR2 SVGAGI. CDR3 length equals 15 residues. Trimming removed 5 bases from V and 6 bases from J; junction bases left unmatched: 8. CDR3 sequence: CASSKTGGASNEQFF. The CDR3 coding sequence is TGTGCCAGCAGTAAAACAGGGGGCGCAAGCAATGAGCAGTTCTTC.

CDR3 protein: CASSYGAGGLSEQYF. CDR3 coding DNA: TGTGCCAGCAGTTACGGGGCGGGGGGCCTGAGCGAGCAGTACTTC. The chain carries TRBV6-6 and TRBJ2-7, with 8 bases lining up with TRBD2. Germline CDR1 is MNHNY and CDR2 is SVGAGI (reference sequence). The junction had 9 bases not matched to a gene; V was cut back by 2 bases and J by 6 bases. The CDR3 contains 15 residues.

V is TRBV3-1 (or the pseudogene TRBV3-2) and J is TRBJ1-1; tentative D call: TRBD1 (5 bases). Germline loops: CDR1 LGHDT, CDR2 YNNKEL (reference sequence). V lost 2 bases and J lost 0, with 7 bases in between. The CDR3 has 14 amino acids. The CDR3 DNA reads as TGTGCCAGCAGCCAAAGGGGCATGAACACTGAAGCTTTCTTT. Translating it yields CASSQRGMNTEAFF.

The chain is built from TRBV7-8 and TRBJ2-6, with 8 positions matching TRBD1. Germline CDR1 reads SGHVS; CDR2 reads FQNEAQ. The CDR3 extends over 18 amino acids. The V gene end was trimmed by 2 bases and the J gene end by 0 bases; junction bases not matched to a gene: 6. CDR3 region: CASSLSTGEVSGANVLTF. Here the CDR3 DNA reads TGTGCCAGCAGCTTATCGACAGGGGAAGTCTCTGGGGCCAACGTCCTGACTTTC.

The chain is built from TRBV10-2 and TRBJ1-6; D unclear. Germline V gives CDR1 WSHSY, CDR2 SAAADI. The CDR3 is 13 amino acids. Trimming took 2 bases from V and 7 from J, leaving 6 bases between them. DNA of the CDR3: TGCGCCAGCAGTGAGACACCCAATTCACCCCTCCACTTT. Translating it yields CASSETPNSPLHF.

In this sample, this clone turned up once. The chain joins TRBV19 to TRBJ2-1, with D perhaps TRBD1 (5 bases). CDR3 length equals 15 residues. V lost 4 bases to trimming and J lost 8 bases, with 18 bases between them. Germline loops: CDR1 LNHDA, CDR2 SQIVND (reference sequence). CDR3 nucleotide sequence: TGTGCCAGTAGTAACAAGGGGTCACCATGGGATGAGCAGTTCTTC. As protein: CASSNKGSPWDEQFF.

V gene TRBV19 combines with J gene TRBJ1-1; 9 bases agree with TRBD1. Germline CDR1 and CDR2: LNHDA and SQIVND (reference sequence). The J segment lost 3 bases and the V segment lost 5 bases, leaving 4 bases of the junction unmatched. The CDR3 has 14 amino acids. The DNA of the CDR3 is TGTGCCAGTAGTTTGACAGGGGGGGACACTGAAGCTTTCTTT. It specifies CASSLTGGDTEAFF.